These 22 T cell receptor beta chains originate from one sample sequenced in a study of T cell repertoires in cytomegalovirus infection. Each CDR3 protein is one row after TCRdb ran MiXCR on the reads. Of some 300,000 distinct CDR3 sequences detected, roughly 13% appear once; the ten largest clones hold 8.8%. Sequencing used PBMCs. These receptors originate from a human donor in good health (CMV status not recorded). Some clones in this sample may be carry-over from other donors' samples.

This clonotype has ten or more counts. The chain has TRBV20-1 and TRBJ2-7; TRBD2 matches 11 bases. V shed 4 bases and J 7 bases; nucleotides not matched to a gene: 12. The germline CDR1 and CDR2 sequences are DFQATT and SNEGSKA (reference sequence). The CDR3 sequence is 15 residues long. The CDR3 sequence: CSATLGTSGAREQYF. The DNA for the CDR3 is TGCAGTGCTACCTTGGGGACTAGCGGTGCGAGGGAGCAGTACTTC.

The table lists this clonotype with a few counts. This chain connects TRBV9 to TRBJ1-5; no definite D call. The CDR3 totals 17 residues. Trimming removed 6 bases from V and 4 bases from J, with 23 bases in between. Per germline, CDR1 SGDLS and CDR2 YYNGEE. CDR3 region: CASTCPIRRRENQPQHF. The CDR3 bases are TGTGCCAGCACTTGCCCAATCAGGAGGAGGGAGAATCAGCCCCAGCATTTT.

The chain has TRBV4-2 and TRBJ2-6; no firm D call. The germline V gene encodes CDR1 LGHNA and CDR2 YNFKEQ. V gave up 8 bases and J gave up 0 bases, with 11 bases separating them. The CDR3 is made up of 15 amino acids. The CDR3 spells CASAIETSGANVLTF. The CDR3 DNA follows: TGTGCCAGCGCTATCGAGACCTCTGGGGCCAACGTCCTGACTTTC.

This clonotype was counted between two and nine times. This chain uses TRBV29-1 with TRBJ2-5; D gene ambiguous. Germline V gives CDR1 SQVTM, CDR2 ANQGSEA. Trimming cost V 0 bases and J 5 bases, with 10 bases left between them. The CDR3 is 13 residues long. Here the CDR3 reads CSVEDRGVETQYF. The CDR3, as DNA: TGCAGCGTTGAAGATCGTGGGGTTGAGACCCAGTACTTC. Full variable domain (outside the CDR3, taken from reference TRBV29-1 and TRBJ2-5): SAVISQKPSRDICQRGTSLTIQCQVDSQVTMMFWYRQQPGQSLTLIATANQGSEATYESGFVIDKFPISRPNLTFSTLTVSNMSPEDSSIYLCSVEDRGVETQYFGPGTRLLVL.

The J gene is TRBJ1-5, the V gene TRBV20-1; a weak D match, TRBD1 (5 bases). V lost 6 bases and J lost 4, with 19 bases in between. Germline CDR1 DFQATT, CDR2 SNEGSKA (reference sequence). This CDR3 has 15 amino acids. CDR3 nucleotide sequence: TGCAGTGCGGGGCGGTCAGGGTCAGGGAATCAGCCCCAGCATTTT. It codes for CSAGRSGSGNQPQHF.

The chain is built from TRBV20-1 and TRBJ2-2; D may be TRBD1 or TRBD2 (6 bases each). Trimming took off 1 base at V and 5 bases at J, with 11 bases between the two ends. CDR3 length: 14 residues. Germline-derived CDR1 and CDR2 are DFQATT and SNEGSKA (reference sequence). CDR3 amino acids: CSARAGGGTGELFF. In nucleotides, the CDR3 is TGCAGTGCTAGAGCAGGAGGGGGAACCGGGGAGCTGTTTTTT.

This clonotype showed up just a few times. The V gene is TRBV5-1, the J gene TRBJ2-5, with TRBD1 matching over 9 bases. V dropped 0 bases and J dropped 5; count of bases not matched to a gene: 8. The CDR3 runs 16 residues. The germline V gene encodes CDR1 SGHRS and CDR2 YFSETQ. The CDR3 here is CASSLDPTGGGETQYF. CDR3 nucleotide sequence: TGCGCCAGCAGCTTGGACCCGACAGGGGGAGGGGAGACCCAGTACTTC.

This chain uses TRBV27 with TRBJ2-1; 7 bases are shared with TRBD2. The CDR3 has 13 amino acids. Trimming at V came to 4 bases and at J to 5 bases, leaving 2 bases not matched to a gene. Germline CDR1 MNHEY, CDR2 SMNVEV (reference sequence). This CDR3 is CASSYRGDNEQFF. The CDR3 nucleotides are TGTGCCAGCAGTTATCGGGGGGACAATGAGCAGTTCTTC.

This clonotype was detected many times. The chain is built from TRBV10-3 and TRBJ2-3; D is perhaps TRBD1 (6 bases). The CDR3 contains 14 residues. V was clipped by 11 bases and J by 2 bases, with 17 bases between them. CDR1 is ENHRY, CDR2 SYGVKD, per germline. This chain's CDR3 is CALSVAGATDTQYF. The DNA of the CDR3 is TGTGCCCTCTCGGTTGCAGGGGCCACAGATACGCAGTATTTT.

This clonotype has ten or more counts. The J gene is TRBJ2-3, the V gene TRBV11-2, with D perhaps TRBD1 or TRBD2 (5 bases each). Trimming pared 4 bases from V and 4 bases from J, leaving 18 bases between. Germline V CDR1 and CDR2: SGHAT, FQNNGV. The CDR3 is 16 amino acids. Here the CDR3 reads CASSSLGRRTADTQYF. The CDR3 region has the DNA TGTGCCAGCAGCTCTCTGGGACGTAGGACTGCAGATACGCAGTATTTT.

In its sample, this clonotype was seen many times. The chain recombines TRBV7-9 with TRBJ1-4; D unresolved. Trimming took off 8 bases at V and 5 bases at J, with 12 bases between the two ends. Germline CDR1 and CDR2: SEHNR and FQNEAQ (reference sequence). The CDR3 loop spans 13 amino acids. The CDR3 DNA sequence: TGTGCCAGCCGCCACTACCTGAATGAAAAACTGTTTTTT. Amino acid sequence: CASRHYLNEKLFF.

This clonotype appeared many times. The chain joins TRBV7-2 to TRBJ2-5; 11 nucleotides agree with TRBD2. The ends lost 5 bases at V and 5 bases at J; junction bases unmatched: 7. This CDR3 has 15 residues. Germline lookup yields CDR1 SGHTA and CDR2 FQGNSA. The CDR3 loop is CASSTLLAGGETQYF. CDR3 coding DNA: TGTGCCAGCAGCACACTCCTAGCGGGGGGTGAGACCCAGTACTTC.

This clonotype has at least ten counts. CDR3 in amino acids: CASSLAGAGRRIQYF. Written as DNA, the CDR3 is TGTGCCAGCAGCTTGGCCGGCGCAGGACGTCGGATTCAGTACTTC. The chain employs TRBV5-5 and TRBJ2-4, with no clear D. Trimming shortened V by 0 bases and J by 10 bases, and 17 bases separated the two germline ends. CDR1 and CDR2 (germline): SGHKS, YYEKEE (reference sequence). CDR3 length equals 15 residues.

This clonotype was found a few times. This chain connects TRBV6-2 or TRBV6-3 to TRBJ2-7, with 7 bases identical to TRBD2. The germline CDR1 and CDR2 sequences are MNHEY and SVGEGT. The CDR3 length is 15 residues. V was pared by 5 bases and J by 1 base, with 8 bases of the junction left unmatched. CDR3 loop: CASSAGRANSYEQYF. The CDR3 DNA is TGTGCCAGCAGTGCAGGGAGGGCCAATTCCTACGAGCAGTACTTC.

V and J are TRBV29-1 and TRBJ1-1, with a possible D match to TRBD1 (6 bases). The CDR3 loop spans 12 amino acids. V lost 6 bases and J 3 bases, leaving 11 bases between the germline ends. The germline CDR1 and CDR2 sequences are SQVTM and ANQGSEA. CDR3 loop: CSVDTGYTEAFF. CDR3 nucleotide sequence: TGCAGCGTCGATACAGGGTACACTGAAGCTTTCTTT.

In its sample, this clonotype was seen many times. The chain has TRBV12-5 and TRBJ2-3; D possibly uses TRBD1 or TRBD2 (6 bases each). V shed 5 bases and J shed 0 bases, with 24 bases lying between them. The CDR3 loop spans 19 amino acids. Germline loops: CDR1 LGHNT, CDR2 FRNRAP. The CDR3 bases are TGTGCTAGTGGTCGGGGAGGTGGTCAGAGGGGGGCAAGCACAGATACGCAGTATTTT. Translated: CASGRGGGQRGASTDTQYF. The entire variable domain, with the rest obtained from reference TRBV12-5 and TRBJ2-3, is as follows: DARVTQTPRHKVTEMGQEVTMRCQPILGHNTVFWYRQTMMQGLELLAYFRNRAPLDDSGMPKDRFSAEMPDATLATLKIQPSEPRDSAVYFCASGRGGGQRGASTDTQYFGPGTRLTVL.

This clonotype was picked up a small number of times. V is TRBV15 and J is TRBJ1-5; the D gene is possibly TRBD1 (5 bases). Germline-derived CDR1 and CDR2 are LNHNV and YYDKDF (reference sequence). V gave up 2 bases and J gave up 5 bases, with 16 bases separating them. CDR3 length: 16 residues. In nucleotides, the CDR3 is TGTGCCACCAGCAGACCGGGACCCCGGGCCGATCAGCCCCAGCATTTT. Translation gives CATSRPGPRADQPQHF.

The chain combines TRBV11-2 with TRBJ2-4; perhaps D is TRBD1 or TRBD2 (5 bases each). The CDR3 totals 15 residues. Trimming pared 4 bases from V and 3 bases from J, leaving 13 bases between. CDR1 is SGHAT and CDR2 is FQNNGV in the germline V gene. The CDR3 here is CASSSGAGFKNIQYF. CDR3 coding DNA: TGTGCCAGCAGCTCCGGGGCCGGCTTCAAAAACATTCAGTACTTC.

Many counts were recorded for this clonotype. The chain couples TRBV7-9 to TRBJ2-6, with D perhaps matching TRBD2 (5 bases). CDR1 is SEHNR and CDR2 is FQNEAQ in the germline V gene (reference sequence). CDR3 length: 16 amino acids. The germline V and J ends were trimmed by 1 base and 4 bases, with 11 bases remaining between them. CDR3 sequence (DNA): TGTGCCAGCAGCTTAGGAGAGGGCGCCGGGGCCAACGTCCTGACTTTC. It is translated as CASSLGEGAGANVLTF.

This clonotype was observed at least ten times. DNA of the CDR3: TGTGCCAGCAGTTCCTTACAGGGGCCTCTCTTATTGAGCGGCTACACCTTC. It yields the protein CASSSLQGPLLLSGYTF. This sequence joins TRBV6-2 or TRBV6-3 and TRBJ1-2; TRBD1 matches 7 bases. This CDR3 has 17 residues. Germline V gene lookup returns CDR1 MNHEY and CDR2 SVGEGT. With V trimmed by 4 bases and J by 8 bases, 19 bases remained unmatched.

This clonotype was detected a few times. The chain joins TRBV18 to TRBJ1-2, with TRBD1 matching 7 bases. Trimming removed 2 bases from V and 4 bases from J; junction bases left unmatched: 7. Per germline, CDR1 KGHSH and CDR2 LQKENI. The CDR3 sequence is 15 residues long. The CDR3 region is CASSPVGTESYGYTF. Written as DNA, the CDR3 is TGTGCCAGCTCACCAGTCGGGACAGAAAGCTATGGCTACACCTTC. The variable domain in full, completed from reference TRBV18 and TRBJ1-2, reads NAGVMQNPRHLVRRRGQEARLRCSPMKGHSHVYWYRQLPEEGLKFMVYLQKENIIDESGMPKERFSAEFPKEGPSILRIQQVVRGDSAAYFCASSPVGTESYGYTFGSGTRLTVV.

V usage is TRBV28 and J usage is TRBJ1-1; 7 bases map to TRBD1. The V gene end was trimmed by 6 bases and the J gene end by 4 bases; junction bases not matched to a gene: 8. CDR1 is MDHEN and CDR2 is SYDVKM in the germline V gene. This CDR3 is 14 amino acids long. CDR3 region: CASRLDRAVTEAFF. The CDR3 coding sequence is TGTGCCAGCAGACTTGACAGGGCGGTCACTGAAGCTTTCTTT.